These T cell receptor beta chains were read from a single sample in a study of cytomegalovirus exposure and HLA in healthy donors. Repertoires were generated with immunoSEQ multiplex PCR, while TCRdb's copy carries only in-frame clones and drops some. The table has some 140,000 clones, about 83% seen once. The sequencing sample was made of PBMCs. These TCRs come from a woman between 25 and 40 years old in good health and CMV-seronegative. Both conserved end residues are part of each CDR3. A D gene is named only where the DNA matches it firmly. Clone size is stated in some rows and not others, as once, few, many or a class when expanded.

TRBD1 | NA | TRBJ1-2 | TRBV2 | CASSESVGQGPYTF | TGTGCCAGCAGTGAAAGTGTGGGACAGGGACCCTACACCTTC
NA | NA | TRBJ2-3 | TRBV5-1 | CASSLTGTDTQYF | TGCGCCAGCAGCTTAACGGGAACAGATACGCAGTATTTT
NA | NA | TRBJ1-1 | TRBV2 | CASSITGLVGAFF | TGTGCCAGCAGTATTACAGGGCTTGTGGGAGCTTTCTTT
NA | NA | TRBJ2-7 | TRBV6-1 | CASSAVGAGADEQYF | TGTGCCAGCAGTGCAGTCGGGGCGGGGGCAGACGAGCAGTACTTC
NA | NA | TRBJ1-1 | TRBV4-2 | CASSQRSLNTEAFF | TGTGCCAGCAGCCAACGGTCCCTGAACACTGAAGCTTTCTTT
NA | NA | TRBJ2-1 | TRBV5-5 | CASSFRGFSSYNEQFF | TGTGCCAGCAGCTTTCGGGGGTTTAGCTCCTACAATGAGCAGTTCTTC
NA | NA | TRBJ1-5 | TRBV7-2 | CASSLGRGGKPQHF | TGTGCCAGCAGCTTAGGTCGGGGGGGGAAGCCCCAGCATTTT
TRBD2 | NA | TRBJ2-5 | TRBV7-3 | CASSLSAGGGETQYF | TGTGCCAGCAGCTTGAGCGCCGGCGGGGGGGAGACCCAGTACTTC
NA | NA | TRBJ1-3 | TRBV4-3 | CASSQETRHTIYF | TGCGCCAGCAGCCAAGAGACCAGGCACACCATATATTTT
NA | NA | TRBJ2-7 | TRBV28 | CASRSISSPLDEQYF | TGTGCCAGCAGATCGATTAGCTCCCCTCTCGACGAGCAGTACTTC
NA | NA | TRBJ2-2 | TRBV6-6 | CASKGPGSNTGELFF | TGTGCCAGTAAAGGTCCAGGTTCGAACACCGGGGAGCTGTTTTTT
TRBD1 | NA | TRBJ2-3 | TRBV5-1 | CASYSGTGGRGTDTQYF | TGCGCCAGCTACTCCGGGACAGGGGGCCGTGGCACAGATACGCAGTATTTT
NA | NA | TRBJ1-1 | TRBV5-4 | CASSFGGGNTEAFF | TGTGCCAGCAGCTTCGGGGGGGGGAACACTGAAGCTTTCTTT
TRBD1 | few | TRBJ1-2 | TRBV28 | CASSKRTGYGYTF | TGTGCCAGCAGTAAGCGGACAGGGTATGGCTACACCTTC
TRBD1 | NA | TRBJ1-5 | TRBV9 | CASSVNIGDREYQPQHF | TGTGCCAGCAGCGTAAATATCGGGGACAGGGAATATCAGCCCCAGCATTTT
TRBD1 | NA | TRBJ1-5 | TRBV10-1 | CASSRQGAEGNQPQHF | TGCGCCAGCAGTAGACAGGGGGCGGAGGGCAATCAGCCCCAGCATTTT
NA | NA | TRBJ2-5 | TRBV7-2 | CASSPSSVQETQYF | TGTGCCAGCAGCCCTAGTTCGGTACAAGAGACCCAGTACTTC
NA | NA | TRBJ1-1 | TRBV19 | CASTSIGQISNTEAFF | TGTGCCAGTACCTCAATTGGACAAATTTCGAACACTGAAGCTTTCTTT
TRBD1 | NA | TRBJ1-2 | TRBV18 | CASSLGTANGYTF | TGTGCCAGCTCACTTGGGACAGCAAATGGCTACACCTTC
TRBD1 | NA | TRBJ2-6 | TRBV5-1 | CASSRVGQGVSGANVLTF | TGCGCCAGCAGCCGGGTGGGACAGGGGGTTTCAGGGGCCAACGTCCTGACTTTC
TRBD2 | NA | TRBJ2-2 | TRBV2 | CASSESPSGGTTGELFF | TGTGCCAGCAGTGAATCCCCTAGCGGGGGGACCACCGGGGAGCTGTTTTTT
NA | NA | TRBJ2-7 | TRBV21-1 | CASSTISGGTGAQNYEQYF | TGTGCCAGCAGCACCATAAGCGGGGGAACAGGAGCCCAAAACTACGAGCAGTACTTC
NA | few | TRBJ2-4 | TRBV18 | CASSRDRSVGQFYF | TGTGCCAGCTCCCGCGACAGGTCGGTCGGTCAATTTTACTTC
NA | NA | TRBJ1-1 | TRBV15 | CATSRDFPGTTNTEAFF | TGTGCCACCAGCAGAGATTTCCCCGGGACAACGAACACTGAAGCTTTCTTT
NA | NA | TRBJ2-7 | TRBV18 | CASSPARVYEQYF | TGTGCCAGCTCACCAGCCAGGGTCTACGAGCAGTACTTC
NA | NA | TRBJ2-2 | TRBV7-7 | CASSQNTAGSGELFF | TGTGCCAGCAGCCAAAATACCGCAGGGTCCGGGGAGCTGTTTTTT
TRBD1 | NA | TRBJ2-3 | TRBV19 | CASIDRGTDTQYF | TGTGCCAGTATTGACAGGGGCACAGATACGCAGTATTTT
TRBD1 | NA | TRBJ1-6 | TRBV19 | CASSNKGTGSSPLHF | TGTGCCAGTAGTAACAAAGGGACAGGGAGTTCACCCCTCCACTTT
NA | NA | TRBJ1-4 | TRBV6-1 | CASSETALNEKLFF | TGTGCCAGCAGTGAAACAGCCCTAAATGAAAAACTGTTTTTT
NA | NA | TRBJ1-5 | TRBV19 | CASSILSRDQPQHF | TGTGCCAGTAGTATATTGTCACGGGATCAGCCCCAGCATTTT
NA | few | TRBJ2-3 | TRBV11-3 | CASSLLSDTQYF | TGTGCCAGCAGCTTATTATCAGATACGCAGTATTTT
NA | few | TRBJ2-1 | TRBV4-3 | CASSLTRYNEQFF | TGCGCCAGCAGCCTAACAAGATACAATGAGCAGTTCTTC
TRBD1 | NA | TRBJ1-2 | TRBV19 | CASHRGQGGYGYTF | TGTGCCAGCCATCGGGGACAGGGGGGCTATGGCTACACCTTC
TRBD1 | NA | TRBJ2-7 | TRBV7-2 | CASSAGQGGYEQYF | TGTGCCAGCAGTGCCGGACAGGGCGGCTACGAGCAGTACTTC
TRBD1 | few | TRBJ2-7 | TRBV4-2 | CASSQGAGTGGYEQYF | TGTGCCAGCAGCCAAGGGGCCGGGACAGGGGGCTACGAGCAGTACTTC
TRBD2 | NA | TRBJ2-2 | TRBV7-2 | CASSRAKLAGWAGELFF | TGTGCCAGCAGCCGCGCGAAACTAGCGGGGTGGGCCGGGGAGCTGTTTTTT
NA | NA | TRBJ1-4 | TRBV7-9 | CASSSQGGENEKLFF | TGTGCCAGCAGCTCCCAGGGAGGGGAAAATGAAAAACTGTTTTTT